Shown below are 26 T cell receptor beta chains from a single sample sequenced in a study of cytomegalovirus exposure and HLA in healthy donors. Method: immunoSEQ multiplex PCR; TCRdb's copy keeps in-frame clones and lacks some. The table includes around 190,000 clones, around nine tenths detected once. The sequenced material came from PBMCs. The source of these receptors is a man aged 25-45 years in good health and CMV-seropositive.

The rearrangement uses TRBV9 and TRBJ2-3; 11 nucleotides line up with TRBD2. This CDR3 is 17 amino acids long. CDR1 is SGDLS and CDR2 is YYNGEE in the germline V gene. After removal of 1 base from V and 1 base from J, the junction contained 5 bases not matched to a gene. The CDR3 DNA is TGTGCCAGCAGCGTATTTAGCGGGGGGGCGGGCACAGATACGCAGTATTTT. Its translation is CASSVFSGGAGTDTQYF.

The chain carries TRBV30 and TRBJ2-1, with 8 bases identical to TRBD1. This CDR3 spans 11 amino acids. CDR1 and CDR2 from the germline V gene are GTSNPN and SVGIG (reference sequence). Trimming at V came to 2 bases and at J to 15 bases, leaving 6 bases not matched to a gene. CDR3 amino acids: CAWSPRTGRFF. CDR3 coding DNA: TGTGCCTGGAGTCCCCGGACAGGGAGGTTCTTC.

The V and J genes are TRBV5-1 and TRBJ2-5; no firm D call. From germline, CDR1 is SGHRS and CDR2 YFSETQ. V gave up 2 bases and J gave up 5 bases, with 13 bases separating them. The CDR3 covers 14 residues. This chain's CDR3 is CASSLGPSRETQYF. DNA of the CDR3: TGCGCCAGCAGCTTAGGGCCCAGTCGGGAGACCCAGTACTTC. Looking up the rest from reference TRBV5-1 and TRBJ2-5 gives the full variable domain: KAGVTQTPRYLIKTRGQQVTLSCSPISGHRSVSWYQQTPGQGLQFLFEYFSETQRNKGNFPGRFSGRQFSNSRSEMNVSTLELGDSALYLCASSLGPSRETQYFGPGTRLLVL.

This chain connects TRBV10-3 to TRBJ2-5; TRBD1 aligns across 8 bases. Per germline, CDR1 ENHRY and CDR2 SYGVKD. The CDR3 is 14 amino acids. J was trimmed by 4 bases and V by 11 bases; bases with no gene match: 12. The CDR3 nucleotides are TGTGCCGTATCGGGGTCACAGGGGGGAGAGACCCAGTACTTC. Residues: CAVSGSQGGETQYF.

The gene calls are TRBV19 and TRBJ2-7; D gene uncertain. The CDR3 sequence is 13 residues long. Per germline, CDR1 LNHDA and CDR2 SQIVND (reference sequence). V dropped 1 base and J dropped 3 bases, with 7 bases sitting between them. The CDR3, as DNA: TGTGCCAGTAGTATAGGACCAGGCTACGAGCAGTACTTC. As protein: CASSIGPGYEQYF.

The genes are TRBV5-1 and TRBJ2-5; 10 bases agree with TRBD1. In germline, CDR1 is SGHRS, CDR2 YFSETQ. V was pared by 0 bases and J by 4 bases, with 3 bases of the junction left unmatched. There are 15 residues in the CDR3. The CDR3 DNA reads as TGCGCCAGCAGCTTGGCCGGGACAGGGGCAGAGACCCAGTACTTC. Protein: CASSLAGTGAETQYF. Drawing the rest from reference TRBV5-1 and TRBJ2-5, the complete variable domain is KAGVTQTPRYLIKTRGQQVTLSCSPISGHRSVSWYQQTPGQGLQFLFEYFSETQRNKGNFPGRFSGRQFSNSRSEMNVSTLELGDSALYLCASSLAGTGAETQYFGPGTRLLVL.

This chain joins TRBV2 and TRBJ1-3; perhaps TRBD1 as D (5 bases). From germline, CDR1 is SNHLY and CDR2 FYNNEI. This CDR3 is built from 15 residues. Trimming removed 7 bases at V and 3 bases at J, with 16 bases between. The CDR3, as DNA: TGTGCCAGCACGCGACAGCTTTCCTATGGAAACACCATATATTTT. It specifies CASTRQLSYGNTIYF. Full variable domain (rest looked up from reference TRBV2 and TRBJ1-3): EPEVTQTPSHQVTQMGQEVILRCVPISNHLYFYWYRQILGQKVEFLVSFYNNEISEKSEIFDDQFSVERPDGSNFTLKIRSTKLEDSAMYFCASTRQLSYGNTIYFGEGSWLTVV.

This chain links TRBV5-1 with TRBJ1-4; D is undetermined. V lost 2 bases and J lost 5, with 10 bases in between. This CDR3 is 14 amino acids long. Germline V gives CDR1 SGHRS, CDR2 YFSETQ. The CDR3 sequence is CASSFVGPNEKLFF. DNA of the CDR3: TGCGCCAGCAGCTTTGTTGGCCCGAATGAAAAACTGTTTTTT.

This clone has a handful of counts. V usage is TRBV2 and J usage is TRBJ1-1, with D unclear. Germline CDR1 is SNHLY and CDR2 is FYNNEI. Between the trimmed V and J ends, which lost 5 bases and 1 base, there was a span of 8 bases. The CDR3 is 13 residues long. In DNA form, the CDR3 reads TGTGCCAGCAGTTTCCAGACGAACACTGAAGCTTTCTTT. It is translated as CASSFQTNTEAFF.

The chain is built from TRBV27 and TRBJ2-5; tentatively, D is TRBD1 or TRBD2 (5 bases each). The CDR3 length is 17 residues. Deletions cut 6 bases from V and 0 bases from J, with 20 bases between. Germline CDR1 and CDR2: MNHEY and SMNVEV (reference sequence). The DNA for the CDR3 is TGTGCCAGCAGGGGTCTATGGGGGACCCAGGACCAAGAGACCCAGTACTTC. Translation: CASRGLWGTQDQETQYF.

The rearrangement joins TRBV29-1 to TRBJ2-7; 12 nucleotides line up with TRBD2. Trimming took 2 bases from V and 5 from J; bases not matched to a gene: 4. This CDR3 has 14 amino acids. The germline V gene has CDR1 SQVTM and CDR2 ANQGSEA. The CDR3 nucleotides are TGCAGCGTTGAAACTAGCGGGAGGAGGAACGAGCAGTACTTC. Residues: CSVETSGRRNEQYF.

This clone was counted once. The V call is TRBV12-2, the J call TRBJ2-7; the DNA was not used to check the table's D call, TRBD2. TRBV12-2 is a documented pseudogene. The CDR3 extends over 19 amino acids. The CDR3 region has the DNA TGTGCAAGTCGCCCCGCGGGTGGGCTCCTCCCGAAATTTGCCTACGAGCAGTACTTC. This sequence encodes CASRPAGGLLPKFAYEQYF.

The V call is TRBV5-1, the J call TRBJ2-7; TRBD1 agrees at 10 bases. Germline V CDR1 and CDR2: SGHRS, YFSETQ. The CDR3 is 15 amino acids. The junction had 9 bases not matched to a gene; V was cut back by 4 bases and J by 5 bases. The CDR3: CASSPRTGGSDEQYF. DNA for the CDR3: TGCGCCAGCAGCCCACGGACAGGGGGGTCCGACGAGCAGTACTTC. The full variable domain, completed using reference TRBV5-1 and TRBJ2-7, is KAGVTQTPRYLIKTRGQQVTLSCSPISGHRSVSWYQQTPGQGLQFLFEYFSETQRNKGNFPGRFSGRQFSNSRSEMNVSTLELGDSALYLCASSPRTGGSDEQYFGPGTRLTVT.

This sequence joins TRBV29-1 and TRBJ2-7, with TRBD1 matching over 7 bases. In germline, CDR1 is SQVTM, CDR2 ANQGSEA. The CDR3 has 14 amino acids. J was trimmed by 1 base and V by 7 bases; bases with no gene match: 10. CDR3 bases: TGCAGCGCGTCTGACAGGGTGGATTCCTACGAGCAGTACTTC. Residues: CSASDRVDSYEQYF.

CDR3 coding DNA: TGTGCCAGCAGTTCGAAAACTAGCGGGAGGGCCCTGAGCTCCTACAATGAGCAGTTCTTC. As protein: CASSSKTSGRALSSYNEQFF. The chain employs TRBV28 and TRBJ2-1; 13 nucleotides match TRBD2. V was pared by 4 bases and J by 0 bases, with 12 bases of the junction left unmatched. Germline loops: CDR1 MDHEN, CDR2 SYDVKM. CDR3 length: 20 amino acids.

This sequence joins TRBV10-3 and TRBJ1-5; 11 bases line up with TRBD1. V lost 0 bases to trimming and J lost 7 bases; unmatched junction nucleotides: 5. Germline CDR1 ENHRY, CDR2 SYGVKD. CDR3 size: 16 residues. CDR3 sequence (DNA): TGTGCCATCAGTGAGTCGTGGACAGGGGGCCCCCAGCCCCAGCATTTT. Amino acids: CAISESWTGGPQPQHF.

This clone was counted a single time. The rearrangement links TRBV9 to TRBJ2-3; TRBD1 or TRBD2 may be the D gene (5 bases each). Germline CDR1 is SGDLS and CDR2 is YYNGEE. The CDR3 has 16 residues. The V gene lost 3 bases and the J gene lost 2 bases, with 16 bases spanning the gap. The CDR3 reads CASSANPGRYTDTQYF. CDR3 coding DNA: TGTGCCAGCAGCGCCAACCCGGGACGCTACACAGATACGCAGTATTTT.

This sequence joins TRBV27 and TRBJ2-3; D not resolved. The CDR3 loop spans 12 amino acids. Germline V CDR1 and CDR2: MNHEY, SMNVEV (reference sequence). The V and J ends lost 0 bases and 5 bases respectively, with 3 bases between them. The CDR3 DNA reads TGTGCCAGCAGTTTATCGAGAGATACGCAGTATTTT. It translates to CASSLSRDTQYF.

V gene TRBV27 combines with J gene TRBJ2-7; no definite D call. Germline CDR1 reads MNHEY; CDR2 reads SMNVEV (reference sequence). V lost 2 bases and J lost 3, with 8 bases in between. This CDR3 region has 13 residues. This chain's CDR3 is CASSLRMFYEQYF. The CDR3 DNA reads TGTGCCAGCAGTTTACGCATGTTCTACGAGCAGTACTTC.

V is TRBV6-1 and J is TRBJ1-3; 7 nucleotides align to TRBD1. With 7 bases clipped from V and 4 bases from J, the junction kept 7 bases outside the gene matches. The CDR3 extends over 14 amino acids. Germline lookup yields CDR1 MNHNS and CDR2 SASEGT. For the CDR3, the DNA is TGTGCCAGCACCCCGGGACAGAGAGGAAACACCATATATTTT. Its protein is CASTPGQRGNTIYF.

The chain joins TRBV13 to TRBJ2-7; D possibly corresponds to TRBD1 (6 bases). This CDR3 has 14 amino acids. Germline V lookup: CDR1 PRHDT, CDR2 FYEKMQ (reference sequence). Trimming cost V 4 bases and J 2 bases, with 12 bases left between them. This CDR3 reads CASSYRDTTYEQYF. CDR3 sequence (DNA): TGTGCCAGCAGCTACCGGGACACAACCTACGAGCAGTACTTC.

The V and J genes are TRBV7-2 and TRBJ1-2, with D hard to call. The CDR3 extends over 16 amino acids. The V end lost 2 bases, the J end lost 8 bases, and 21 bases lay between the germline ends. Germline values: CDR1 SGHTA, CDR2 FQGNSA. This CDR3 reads CASSLSRTPFTRGYTF. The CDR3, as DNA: TGTGCCAGCAGCTTATCGCGGACCCCCTTTACGAGGGGCTACACCTTC. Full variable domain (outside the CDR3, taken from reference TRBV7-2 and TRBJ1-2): GAGVSQSPSNKVTEKGKDVELRCDPISGHTALYWYRQSLGQGLEFLIYFQGNSAPDKSGLPSDRFSAERTGGSVSTLTIQRTQQEDSAVYLCASSLSRTPFTRGYTFGSGTRLTVV.

CDR3 bases: TGTGCCAGCACCTTCGGACCAAACGAGCAGTTCTTC. This translates into CASTFGPNEQFF. The V call is TRBV28, the J call TRBJ2-1; D gene uncertain. Trimming pared 7 bases from V and 10 bases from J, leaving 14 bases between. This CDR3 is built from 12 residues. From germline, CDR1 is MDHEN and CDR2 SYDVKM.

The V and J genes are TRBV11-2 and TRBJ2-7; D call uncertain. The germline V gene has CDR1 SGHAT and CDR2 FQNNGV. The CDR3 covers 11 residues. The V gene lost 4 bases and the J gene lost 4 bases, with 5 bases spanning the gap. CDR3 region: CASSWGYEQYF. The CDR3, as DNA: TGTGCCAGCAGCTGGGGATACGAGCAGTACTTC. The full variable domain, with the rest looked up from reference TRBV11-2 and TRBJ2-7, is EAGVAQSPRYKIIEKRQSVAFWCNPISGHATLYWYQQILGQGPKLLIQFQNNGVVDDSQLPKDRFSAERLKGVDSTLKIQPAKLEDSAVYLCASSWGYEQYFGPGTRLTVT.

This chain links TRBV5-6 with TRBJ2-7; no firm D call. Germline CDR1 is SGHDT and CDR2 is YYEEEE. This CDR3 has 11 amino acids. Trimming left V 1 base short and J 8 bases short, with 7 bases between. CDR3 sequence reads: CASSLLNKQYF. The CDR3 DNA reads TGTGCCAGCAGCTTGCTGAACAAGCAGTACTTC. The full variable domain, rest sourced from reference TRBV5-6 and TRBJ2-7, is DAGVTQSPTHLIKTRGQQVTLRCSPKSGHDTVSWYQQALGQGPQFIFQYYEEEERQRGNFPDRFSGHQFPNYSSELNVNALLLGDSALYLCASSLLNKQYFGPGTRLTVT.

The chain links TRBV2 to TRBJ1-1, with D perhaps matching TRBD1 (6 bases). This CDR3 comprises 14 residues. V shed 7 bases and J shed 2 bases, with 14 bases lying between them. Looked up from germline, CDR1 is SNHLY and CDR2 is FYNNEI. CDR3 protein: CASNRQAINTEAFF. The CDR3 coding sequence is TGTGCCAGCAATCGACAGGCGATAAACACTGAAGCTTTCTTT.